The next 14 T cell receptor beta chains were all read from a single sample in a study of CD4 T cells in relation to SARS-CoV-2 and coronaviruses. The assay was immunoSEQ multiplex PCR, and TCRdb's table has in-frame clones only and misses some. Here the sample spans about 12,000 clones, 69% being singletons. The unexposed donors gave CD4+ T cells in about 2011-2019, prior to COVID-19. CD4+ T cells were isolated from the cells after around 10 days of culture. Their antigens are not known. The source material was CD4+ T cells from PBMCs, cultured in vitro. The receptors come from a human donor in good health.

This clone was seen a few times. The chain uses TRBV12-5 and TRBJ1-3; D perhaps matches TRBD1 (6 bases). Trimming took off 0 bases at V and 4 bases at J, with 10 bases between the two ends. Germline CDR1 LGHNT, CDR2 FRNRAP. This CDR3 has 15 residues. CDR3 nucleotides: TGTGCTAGTGGTTTGGTACGACAGGTCGGAAACACCATATATTTT. Translated, it gives CASGLVRQVGNTIYF.

The V gene is TRBV2, the J gene TRBJ2-5, with a tentative D call TRBD1 (5 bases). The V end was cut by 6 bases, the J end by 3 bases, with 11 bases between. Germline V lookup: CDR1 SNHLY, CDR2 FYNNEI. The length of the CDR3 is 13 residues. CDR3 sequence: CASRQAIEETQYF. CDR3 sequence (DNA): TGTGCCAGCAGACAGGCTATTGAAGAGACCCAGTACTTC.

The chain links TRBV7-9 to TRBJ1-1; D gene unclear. The CDR3 is made up of 16 amino acids. Looked up from germline, CDR1 is SEHNR and CDR2 is FQNEAQ (reference sequence). V was trimmed by 2 bases and J by 2 bases, leaving 15 bases between them. CDR3 in amino acids: CASSLWFGGRNTEAFF. The CDR3 bases are TGTGCCAGCAGCTTATGGTTCGGAGGCAGAAACACTGAAGCTTTCTTT.

V usage is TRBV2 and J usage is TRBJ2-7; 12 bases align to TRBD2. After removal of 6 bases from V and 0 bases from J, the junction contained 9 bases not matched to a gene. This CDR3 spans 17 amino acids. Germline loops: CDR1 SNHLY, CDR2 FYNNEI. The CDR3 coding sequence is TGTGCCAGCAGCGGACTAGCGGGGCTCACTCGCTCCTACGAGCAGTACTTC. This codes for CASSGLAGLTRSYEQYF. The whole variable domain, filled in from reference TRBV2 and TRBJ2-7, reads EPEVTQTPSHQVTQMGQEVILRCVPISNHLYFYWYRQILGQKVEFLVSFYNNEISEKSEIFDDQFSVERPDGSNFTLKIRSTKLEDSAMYFCASSGLAGLTRSYEQYFGPGTRLTVT.

The V call is TRBV7-9, the J call TRBJ1-6; TRBD1 matches at 8 bases. The ends lost 5 bases at V and 7 bases at J; junction bases unmatched: 4. The CDR3 runs to 14 residues. CDR1 and CDR2 from the germline V gene are SEHNR and FQNEAQ (reference sequence). The chain's CDR3 is CASSRQGQNSPLHF. CDR3 DNA sequence: TGTGCCAGCAGCCGACAGGGGCAAAATTCACCCCTCCACTTT.

V is TRBV28 and J is TRBJ1-4, with D unclear. The CDR3 is 14 amino acids. In germline, CDR1 is MDHEN, CDR2 SYDVKM. Trimming stripped 2 bases from V and 2 bases from J, with 6 bases between. This chain's CDR3 is CASSLRQTNEKLFF. The CDR3 DNA follows: TGTGCCAGCAGTTTACGTCAGACTAATGAAAAACTGTTTTTT.

The chain joins TRBV12-2 to TRBJ1-1. TRBV12-2 is flagged as a pseudogene. CDR3 length equals 15 residues. Written as DNA, the CDR3 is TGTGCAAGTCGCTCCCCCCCGGGGCCGAACACTGAAGCTTTCTTT. Protein: CASRSPPGPNTEAFF.

This clone has only a few counts. The V call is TRBV10-3, the J call TRBJ2-2, with D uncertain. Germline assignment: CDR1 ENHRY and CDR2 SYGVKD. Trimming removed 6 bases at V and 1 base at J, with 9 bases between. CDR3 length equals 14 residues. The CDR3 coding sequence is TGTGCCATCAGACCAGACTTGAACACCGGGGAGCTGTTTTTT. Residues: CAIRPDLNTGELFF.

This clone was detected only a few times. The chain couples TRBV4-2 to TRBJ2-6, with D possibly TRBD1 on 6 matching bases. V lost 0 bases, J lost 2 bases, and 17 bases lay in between. Germline loops: CDR1 LGHNA, CDR2 YNFKEQ. The CDR3 consists of 19 residues. The CDR3 sequence is CASSQDGTGFVAGANVLTF. CDR3 DNA sequence: TGTGCCAGCAGCCAAGATGGAACAGGGTTCGTTGCTGGGGCCAACGTCCTGACTTTC.

This sequence joins TRBV5-6 and TRBJ1-4, with D unresolved. Trimming removed 0 bases at V and 4 bases at J, with 7 bases between. The CDR3 length is 14 residues. Per the germline V gene, CDR1 is SGHDT and CDR2 is YYEEEE. The CDR3 spells CASSLVGLNEKLFF. CDR3 in DNA: TGTGCCAGCAGCTTGGTAGGCCTTAATGAAAAACTGTTTTTT.

This clone showed up just once. The gene calls are TRBV5-1 and TRBJ1-1; D is undetermined. CDR3 length: 13 amino acids. Trimming cost V 0 bases and J 4 bases, with 7 bases left between them. CDR1 is SGHRS and CDR2 is YFSETQ in the germline V gene. The CDR3 loop is CASSLVAGTEAFF. DNA for the CDR3: TGCGCCAGCAGCTTGGTGGCCGGCACTGAAGCTTTCTTT.

The chain has TRBV5-4 and TRBJ1-4; D is ambiguous. Trimming cost V 0 bases and J 3 bases, with 3 bases left between them. Looked up from germline, CDR1 is SGHNT and CDR2 is YYREEE (reference sequence). The CDR3 has 13 amino acids. CDR3 in amino acids: CASSLVPNEKLFF. CDR3 DNA sequence: TGTGCCAGCAGCTTGGTCCCTAATGAAAAACTGTTTTTT.

The chain carries TRBV5-1 and TRBJ2-7, with 7 bases that match TRBD1. CDR1 and CDR2 from the germline V gene are SGHRS and YFSETQ. The junction had 4 bases not matched to a gene; V was cut back by 0 bases and J by 4 bases. The CDR3 totals 14 residues. The CDR3 is CASSLDRGEYEQYF. The CDR3 bases are TGCGCCAGCAGCTTGGACAGGGGAGAATACGAGCAGTACTTC.

The DNA for the CDR3 is TGTGCCAGTAGCCCAACGTCTAGCGTTTACGAGCAGTACTTC. Translated: CASSPTSSVYEQYF. The chain is built from TRBV19 and TRBJ2-7; tentatively, D is TRBD2 (6 bases). The V and J ends lost 6 bases and 4 bases respectively, with 16 bases between them. Germline V gene lookup returns CDR1 LNHDA and CDR2 SQIVND (reference sequence). There are 14 residues in the CDR3.